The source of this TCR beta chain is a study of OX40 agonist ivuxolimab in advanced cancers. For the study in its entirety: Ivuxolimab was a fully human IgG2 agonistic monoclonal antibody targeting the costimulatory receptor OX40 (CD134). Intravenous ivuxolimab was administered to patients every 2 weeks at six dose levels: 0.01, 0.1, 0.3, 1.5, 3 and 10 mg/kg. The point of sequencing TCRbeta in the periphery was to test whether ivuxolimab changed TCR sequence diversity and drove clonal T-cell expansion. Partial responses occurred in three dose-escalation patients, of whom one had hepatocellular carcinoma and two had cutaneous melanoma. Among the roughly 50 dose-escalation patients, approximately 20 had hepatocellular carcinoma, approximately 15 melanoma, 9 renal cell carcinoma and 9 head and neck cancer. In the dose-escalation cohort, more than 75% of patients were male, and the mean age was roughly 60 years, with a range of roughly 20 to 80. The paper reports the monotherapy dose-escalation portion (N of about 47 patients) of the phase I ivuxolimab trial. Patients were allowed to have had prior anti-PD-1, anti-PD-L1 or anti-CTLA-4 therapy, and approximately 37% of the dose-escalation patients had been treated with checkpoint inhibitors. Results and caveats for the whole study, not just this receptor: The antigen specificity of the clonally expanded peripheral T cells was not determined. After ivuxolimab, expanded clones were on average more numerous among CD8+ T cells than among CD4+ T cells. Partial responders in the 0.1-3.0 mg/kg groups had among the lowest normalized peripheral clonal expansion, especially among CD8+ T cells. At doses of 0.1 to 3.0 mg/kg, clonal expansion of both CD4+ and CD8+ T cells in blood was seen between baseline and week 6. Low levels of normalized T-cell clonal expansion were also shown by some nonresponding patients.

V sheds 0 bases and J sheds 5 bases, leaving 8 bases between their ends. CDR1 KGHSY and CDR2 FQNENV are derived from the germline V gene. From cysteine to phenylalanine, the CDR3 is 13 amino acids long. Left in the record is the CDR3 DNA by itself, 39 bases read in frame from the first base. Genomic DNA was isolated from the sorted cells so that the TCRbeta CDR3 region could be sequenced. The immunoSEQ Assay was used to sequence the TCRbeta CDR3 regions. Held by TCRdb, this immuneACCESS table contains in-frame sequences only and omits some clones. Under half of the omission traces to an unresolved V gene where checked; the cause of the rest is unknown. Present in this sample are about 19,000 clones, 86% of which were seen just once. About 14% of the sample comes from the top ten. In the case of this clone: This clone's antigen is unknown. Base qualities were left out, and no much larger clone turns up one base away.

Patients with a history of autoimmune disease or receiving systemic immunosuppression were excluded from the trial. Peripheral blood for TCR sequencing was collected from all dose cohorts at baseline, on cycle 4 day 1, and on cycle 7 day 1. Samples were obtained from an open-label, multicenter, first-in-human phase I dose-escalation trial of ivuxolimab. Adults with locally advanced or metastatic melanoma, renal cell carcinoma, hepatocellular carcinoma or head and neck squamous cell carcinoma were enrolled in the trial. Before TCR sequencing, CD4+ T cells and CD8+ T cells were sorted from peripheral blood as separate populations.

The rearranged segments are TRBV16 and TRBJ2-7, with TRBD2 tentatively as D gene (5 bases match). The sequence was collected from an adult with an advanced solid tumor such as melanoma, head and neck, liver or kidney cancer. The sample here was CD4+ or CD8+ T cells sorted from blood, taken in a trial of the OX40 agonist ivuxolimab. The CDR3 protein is CASSQSEDHEQYF. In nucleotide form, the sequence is TGTGCCAGCAGCCAATCGGAGGACCACGAGCAGTACTTC.